This T cell receptor (beta chain) stems from a study of cytomegalovirus exposure and HLA in healthy donors. Whole-study results and caveats: First-cohort TCR clusters were later found to tend to co-occur in the approximately 120 validation repertoires. The investigators catalogued 150 to 200 TCR beta chains as cytomegalovirus-associated.

Concerning this clone: No antigen is known for it.

Germline V gene sequence: CDR1 SGHDT, CDR2 YYEEEE. The CDR3 runs 12 residues. Trimming removed 0 bases from V and 6 bases from J, with 5 bases in between. Assay: immunoSEQ multiplex PCR; the TCRdb copy retains only in-frame clones and omits some. This sample has roughly 150,000 clones, with approximately 96% found just once. The clonotype comes from a young woman in good health and CMV-seronegative. The specimen sequenced was PBMCs. V and J are TRBV5-6 and TRBJ2-3; D remains ambiguous. The chain's CDR3 is CASSLGSDTQYF. CDR3 DNA: TGTGCCAGCAGCTTGGGTAGCGATACGCAGTATTTT.